The 30 T cell receptor beta chains reported below all come from one sample, sequenced in a study of blood T cell repertoires in COVID-19. Produced via immunoSEQ multiplex PCR; TCRdb's table is partial and in-frame only. The repertoire holds around 110,000 clones, with less than 85% as singletons. Material: peripheral blood. Receptor source: a man in his thirties or forties with acute or convalescent COVID-19.

This clone has just one count. The rearrangement uses TRBV7-2 and TRBJ2-7; 7 nucleotides match TRBD1. This CDR3 has 16 residues. The V gene's germline CDR1 is SGHTA and CDR2 FQGNSA. V shed 2 bases and J 5 bases; nucleotides not matched to a gene: 12. The CDR3: CASSLSFDRDLNEQYF. Written as DNA, the CDR3 is TGTGCCAGCAGCTTATCGTTCGACAGGGATCTCAACGAGCAGTACTTC.

V usage is TRBV7-2 and J usage is TRBJ2-5; 9 bases agree with TRBD2. This CDR3 has 14 amino acids. CDR1 and CDR2 from the germline V gene are SGHTA and FQGNSA. J lost 5 bases, V lost 7 bases, and 8 bases had no gene match. The CDR3 DNA follows: TGTGCCAGCAAATGGCGGGGGGGCGGGGAGACCCAGTACTTC. It codes for CASKWRGGGETQYF.

The rearrangement uses TRBV9 and TRBJ2-5, with 12 bases identical to TRBD1. Per germline, CDR1 SGDLS and CDR2 YYNGEE. J gave up 5 bases and V 2 bases, and 4 bases lay outside the gene matches. CDR3 length: 15 residues. CDR3 DNA: TGTGCCAGCAGCGTGGGACAGGGGGCTTTGGAGACCCAGTACTTC. Translating it yields CASSVGQGALETQYF.

The gene calls are TRBV7-2 and TRBJ2-5; TRBD1 matches 8 bases. The germline gives CDR1 SGHTA, CDR2 FQGNSA. Trimming removed 0 bases from V and 1 base from J; junction bases left unmatched: 4. CDR3 length: 16 residues. CDR3 amino acids: CASSLALGTGQETQYF. The CDR3 coding sequence is TGTGCCAGCAGCTTAGCGCTAGGGACAGGCCAAGAGACCCAGTACTTC. Filled out from reference TRBV7-2 and TRBJ2-5, the complete variable domain reads GAGVSQSPSNKVTEKGKDVELRCDPISGHTALYWYRQSLGQGLEFLIYFQGNSAPDKSGLPSDRFSAERTGGSVSTLTIQRTQQEDSAVYLCASSLALGTGQETQYFGPGTRLLVL.

The chain carries TRBV6-6 and TRBJ1-2; D call uncertain. From germline, CDR1 is MNHNY and CDR2 SVGAGI (reference sequence). CDR3 length: 13 residues. Deletions cut 6 bases from V and 2 bases from J, with 10 bases between. The CDR3 is CASRLGENYGYTF. In DNA form, the CDR3 reads TGTGCCAGCAGGCTCGGGGAAAACTATGGCTACACCTTC.

CDR3 in DNA: TGCAGCGTTGTTCCGGGAGGGCCCTCGACAGATACGCAGTATTTT. Its translation is CSVVPGGPSTDTQYF. The chain links TRBV29-1 to TRBJ2-3, with 8 nucleotides matching TRBD2. Germline loops: CDR1 SQVTM, CDR2 ANQGSEA. V shed 4 bases and J 3 bases; nucleotides not matched to a gene: 9. The CDR3 is 15 residues long.

The V and J genes are TRBV6-6 and TRBJ2-7, with TRBD2 identical over 8 bases. This CDR3 spans 13 amino acids. The V gene's germline CDR1 is MNHNY and CDR2 SVGAGI (reference sequence). The ends lost 6 bases at V and 2 bases at J; junction bases unmatched: 3. The DNA for the CDR3 is TGTGCCAGCAGAGATAGCGGGACCTACGAGCAGTACGTC. Protein product: CASRDSGTYEQYV.

This clone was seen only a few times. The chain is built from TRBV3-1 (or the pseudogene TRBV3-2) and TRBJ2-3, with D unclear. Trimming left V 4 bases short and J 3 bases short, with 14 bases between. CDR3 length equals 15 residues. The germline gives CDR1 LGHDT, CDR2 YNNKEL (reference sequence). For the CDR3, the DNA is TGTGCCAGCAGCCGGCCTTTGGTGTGTACAGATACGCAGTATTTT. Its protein is CASSRPLVCTDTQYF.

In its sample, this clone was seen once. This sequence joins TRBV3-1 (or the pseudogene TRBV3-2) and TRBJ1-2; possibly TRBD1 for D (5 bases). CDR3 length equals 14 residues. Germline V gene sequence: CDR1 LGHDT, CDR2 YNNKEL (reference sequence). Deletions cut 2 bases from V and 1 base from J, with 8 bases between. The CDR3 reads CASSQTGINYGYTF. CDR3 DNA: TGTGCCAGCAGCCAAACAGGTATTAACTATGGCTACACCTTC.

Note on this clone: The same CDR3 arises from other DNA sequences in this sample as well. This chain joins TRBV5-4 and TRBJ1-2, with TRBD1 matching 9 bases. This CDR3 is 15 amino acids long. Germline-derived CDR1 and CDR2 are SGHNT and YYREEE (reference sequence). J gave up 2 bases and V 4 bases, and 6 bases lay outside the gene matches. CDR3 sequence: CASSPGQGLNYGYTF. The CDR3 DNA sequence: TGTGCCAGCAGCCCGGGACAGGGTTTAAACTATGGCTACACCTTC.

The J gene is TRBJ1-2, the V gene TRBV6-5; the D is unclear. V dropped 2 bases and J dropped 8 bases, with 15 bases sitting between them. Germline V gene lookup returns CDR1 MNHEY and CDR2 SVGAGI. There are 14 residues in the CDR3. The CDR3 is CASSYDAGRQGYTF. The DNA of the CDR3 is TGTGCCAGCAGTTACGATGCGGGTAGGCAGGGCTACACCTTC.

CDR3 loop: CASTNGGELAGTNEQFF. DNA of the CDR3: TGTGCCAGTACCAATGGGGGGGAACTAGCGGGAACAAATGAGCAGTTCTTC. The rearrangement links TRBV19 to TRBJ2-1, with TRBD2 identical over 10 bases. Germline loops: CDR1 LNHDA, CDR2 SQIVND (reference sequence). This CDR3 is built from 17 residues. The trim removed 7 bases at V and 7 bases at J, leaving 16 bases unmatched.

The genes are TRBV27 and TRBJ1-5; 8 positions agree with TRBD1. The V gene's germline CDR1 is MNHEY and CDR2 SMNVEV (reference sequence). The junction had 10 bases not matched to a gene; V was cut back by 10 bases and J by 8 bases. This CDR3 is 13 amino acids long. CDR3 loop: CAIQDRGGKPQHF. Written as DNA, the CDR3 is TGTGCCATACAAGACAGGGGCGGGAAGCCCCAGCATTTT.

This clone has only a few counts. V is TRBV9 and J is TRBJ2-3, with 7 nucleotides matching TRBD1. V was clipped by 4 bases and J by 6 bases; unmatched bases: 8. Germline-derived CDR1 and CDR2 are SGDLS and YYNGEE. The CDR3 is made up of 14 amino acids. The CDR3 reads CASSTTTGLDTQYF. The DNA for the CDR3 is TGTGCCAGCAGCACGACGACAGGGCTCGATACGCAGTATTTT. Looking up the rest from reference TRBV9 and TRBJ2-3 gives the full variable domain: DSGVTQTPKHLITATGQRVTLRCSPRSGDLSVYWYQQSLDQGLQFLIQYYNGEERAKGNILERFSAQQFPDLHSELNLSSLELGDSALYFCASSTTTGLDTQYFGPGTRLTVL.

V and J are TRBV19 and TRBJ2-2; 7 bases line up with TRBD1. The CDR3 has 12 amino acids. J lost 5 bases, V lost 6 bases, and 0 bases had no gene match. CDR1 and CDR2 from the germline V gene are LNHDA and SQIVND (reference sequence). The CDR3 reads CASRTGTGELFF. The CDR3 DNA reads TGTGCCAGTAGGACAGGGACCGGGGAGCTGTTTTTT.

A note on this clone: Its ends do not fully match the called genes, so a read error is possible. The chain recombines TRBV24-1 with TRBJ1-2; 9 bases match TRBD1. CDR3 length: 11 residues. Germline CDR1 KGHDR, CDR2 SFDVKD. Here the CDR3 reads CATSEGTGLHF. CDR3 in DNA: TGTGCCACCAGTGAGGGGACAGGGCTACACTTC.

This chain connects TRBV5-1 to TRBJ1-5; 7 nucleotides align to TRBD1. Germline CDR1 reads SGHRS; CDR2 reads YFSETQ. V shed 3 bases, J shed 7 bases, and the junction held 4 bases outside the gene matches. This CDR3 spans 13 amino acids. The CDR3 DNA sequence: TGCGCCAGCAGCTCAGGGGGAGGCCAGCCCCAGCATTTT. It encodes CASSSGGGQPQHF. Full variable domain (remainder filled in from reference TRBV5-1 and TRBJ1-5): KAGVTQTPRYLIKTRGQQVTLSCSPISGHRSVSWYQQTPGQGLQFLFEYFSETQRNKGNFPGRFSGRQFSNSRSEMNVSTLELGDSALYLCASSSGGGQPQHFGDGTRLSIL.

V and J are TRBV28 and TRBJ1-4; a weak D match, TRBD1 (6 bases). V was pared by 7 bases and J by 5 bases, with 14 bases between. Germline CDR1 MDHEN, CDR2 SYDVKM. CDR3 length: 14 residues. CDR3 loop: CASTQTGRNEKLFF. CDR3 nucleotide sequence: TGTGCCAGCACCCAGACAGGCAGGAATGAAAAACTGTTTTTT.

This chain uses TRBV13 with TRBJ2-1, with 11 bases fitting TRBD2. The CDR3 loop spans 17 amino acids. Per the germline V gene, CDR1 is PRHDT and CDR2 is FYEKMQ (reference sequence). V was clipped by 5 bases and J by 7 bases; unmatched bases: 13. CDR3 nucleotide sequence: TGTGCCAGCAGCCTCGGACTAGCGGGCGGCCAGAAAAATGAGCAGTTCTTC. Translating gives CASSLGLAGGQKNEQFF.

CDR3 DNA sequence: TGTGCCAGCAGTTTGGGAGGGAGTACTGAAGCTTTCTTT. Residues: CASSLGGSTEAFF. The chain links TRBV12-3 or TRBV12-4 to TRBJ1-1; no clear D gene. The CDR3 runs 13 residues. V lost 3 bases and J 5 bases, leaving 10 bases between the germline ends.

With regard to this clone: One end of the junction is discordant with germline, which a read error may explain. V and J are TRBV15 and TRBJ2-1; 8 positions agree with TRBD2. Germline V lookup: CDR1 LNHNV, CDR2 YYDKDF (reference sequence). The CDR3 is made up of 16 amino acids. This CDR3 is CATSGERESSYNEQFF. Written as DNA, the CDR3 is TGTGCCACCAGCGGAGAGCGGGAGAGCTCCTACAATGAGCAGTTCTTC.

The genes are TRBV3-1 (or the pseudogene TRBV3-2) and TRBJ2-5, with D possibly being TRBD2 (6 bases). Germline V gene lookup returns CDR1 LGHDT and CDR2 YNNKEL (reference sequence). The CDR3 has 14 amino acids. Trimming left V 2 bases short and J 1 base short, with 8 bases between. For the CDR3, the DNA is TGTGCCAGCAGCCAATCACTAGCCCAAGAGACCCAGTACTTC. It encodes CASSQSLAQETQYF.

V is TRBV9 and J is TRBJ1-5; perhaps TRBD1 as D (6 bases). Germline V gene lookup returns CDR1 SGDLS and CDR2 YYNGEE. The CDR3 is made up of 15 amino acids. V lost 3 bases, J lost 4 bases, and 14 bases lay in between. This CDR3 reads CASSGAGQTNQPQHF. DNA of the CDR3: TGTGCCAGCAGCGGAGCGGGACAAACTAATCAGCCCCAGCATTTT.

The chain links TRBV6-4 to TRBJ2-3; D is possibly TRBD2 (6 bases). Trimming took off 2 bases at V and 0 bases at J, with 6 bases between the two ends. CDR1 and CDR2 (germline): MRHNA, SNTAGT. The CDR3 runs 14 residues. This chain's CDR3 is CASSDGTSTDTQYF. CDR3 DNA sequence: TGTGCCAGCAGTGACGGGACTAGCACAGATACGCAGTATTTT.

The rearrangement joins TRBV6-6 to TRBJ1-1; D is undetermined. With 2 bases removed from V and 2 bases from J, the gap between germline ends came to 9 bases. The CDR3 consists of 14 residues. CDR1 and CDR2 (germline): MNHNY, SVGAGI (reference sequence). This CDR3 reads CASSYPETNTEAFF. The CDR3 DNA reads TGTGCCAGCAGTTACCCTGAGACAAACACTGAAGCTTTCTTT.

This chain links TRBV11-3 with TRBJ1-1, with D possibly being TRBD1 (6 bases). This CDR3 spans 15 amino acids. CDR1 SGHNT and CDR2 YENEEA come from the germline V gene. Trimming removed 3 bases from V and 4 bases from J, with 15 bases in between. The DNA of the CDR3 is TGTGCCAGCAGCTTGGGAAGGGGAGGGGGCACTGAAGCTTTCTTT. This gives the protein CASSLGRGGGTEAFF.

This sequence joins TRBV7-2 and TRBJ1-3, with 10 bases aligning to TRBD1. Germline-derived CDR1 and CDR2 are SGHTA and FQGNSA. The CDR3 extends over 17 amino acids. Trimming removed 3 bases from V and 4 bases from J; junction bases left unmatched: 9. The CDR3 sequence is CASSFGGGQGLGNTIYF. The DNA of the CDR3 is TGTGCCAGCAGCTTTGGGGGGGGACAGGGGCTGGGAAACACCATATATTTT.

The chain has TRBV12-3 or TRBV12-4 and TRBJ2-1, with unresolved D. V lost 6 bases and J lost 6, with 9 bases in between. The CDR3 loop spans 12 amino acids. The CDR3 coding sequence is TGTGCCAGCAGCCCTAGTCCCAATGAGCAGTTCTTC. This gives the protein CASSPSPNEQFF.

This clone was detected a few times. Other DNA sequences of this sample code for an identical CDR3. The CDR3 DNA is TGTGCCAGTAGTATAGGGCGGGGTTACAATGAGCAGTTCTTC. It yields the protein CASSIGRGYNEQFF. The V and J genes are TRBV19 and TRBJ2-1, with D perhaps matching TRBD2 (6 bases). V lost 1 base and J 4 bases, leaving 8 bases between the germline ends. Germline V CDR1 and CDR2: LNHDA, SQIVND (reference sequence). The CDR3 loop spans 14 amino acids.

J is TRBJ2-2 and V is TRBV5-5; no firm D call. Deletions cut 4 bases from V and 3 bases from J, with 10 bases between. The V gene's germline CDR1 is SGHKS and CDR2 YYEKEE (reference sequence). This CDR3 is built from 14 residues. CDR3 sequence reads: CASSPDTYTGELFF. The CDR3 bases are TGTGCCAGCAGCCCCGACACCTACACCGGGGAGCTGTTTTTT.